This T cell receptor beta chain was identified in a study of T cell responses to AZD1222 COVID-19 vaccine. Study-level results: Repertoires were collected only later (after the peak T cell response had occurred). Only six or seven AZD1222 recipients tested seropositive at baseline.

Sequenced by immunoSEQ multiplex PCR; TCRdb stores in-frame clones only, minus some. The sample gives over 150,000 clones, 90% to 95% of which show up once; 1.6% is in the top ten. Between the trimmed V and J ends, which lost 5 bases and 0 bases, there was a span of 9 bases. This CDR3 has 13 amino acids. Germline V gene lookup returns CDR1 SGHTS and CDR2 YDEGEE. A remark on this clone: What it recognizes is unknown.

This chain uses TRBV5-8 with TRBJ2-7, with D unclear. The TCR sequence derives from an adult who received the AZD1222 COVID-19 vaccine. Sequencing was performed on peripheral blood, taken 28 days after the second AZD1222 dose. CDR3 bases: TGTGCCAGCAGTTATCTCAGCTCCTACGAGCAGTACTTC. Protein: CASSYLSSYEQYF. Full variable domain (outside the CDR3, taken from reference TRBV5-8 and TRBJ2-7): EAGVTQSPTHLIKTRGQQATLRCSPISGHTSVYWYQQALGLGLQFLLWYDEGEERNRGNFPPRFSGRQFPNYSSELNVNALELEDSALYLCASSYLSSYEQYFGPGTRLTVT.